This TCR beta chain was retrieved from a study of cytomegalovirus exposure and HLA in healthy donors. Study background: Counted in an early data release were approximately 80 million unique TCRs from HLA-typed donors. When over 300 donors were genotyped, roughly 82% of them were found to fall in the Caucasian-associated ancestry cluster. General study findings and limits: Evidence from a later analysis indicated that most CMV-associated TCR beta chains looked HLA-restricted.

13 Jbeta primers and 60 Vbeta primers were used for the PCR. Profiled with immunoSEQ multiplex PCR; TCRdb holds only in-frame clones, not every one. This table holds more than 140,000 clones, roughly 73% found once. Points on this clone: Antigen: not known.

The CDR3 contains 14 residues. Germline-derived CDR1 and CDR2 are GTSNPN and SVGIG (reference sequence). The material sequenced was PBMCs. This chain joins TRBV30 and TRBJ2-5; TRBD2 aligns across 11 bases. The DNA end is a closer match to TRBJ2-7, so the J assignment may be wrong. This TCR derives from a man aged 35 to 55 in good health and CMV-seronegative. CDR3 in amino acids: CAWSISGGGYEQYF. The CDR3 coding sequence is TGTGCCTGGAGTATTAGCGGGGGGGGCTACGAGCAGTACTTC.